The 8 T cell receptor beta chains listed next were all sequenced from one sample in a study of blood T cell repertoires in COVID-19. The table came from immunoSEQ multiplex PCR; TCRdb's copy has only in-frame clones and leaves some out. The sample lists roughly 67,000 clones; less than 90% were seen once. Sequencing was performed on peripheral blood. The receptors come from a man aged 45-65 years with active COVID-19.

V is TRBV21-1 and J is TRBJ1-2; whether TRBD1, the table's D call, matches the DNA was not checked. TRBV21-1 is a recognized pseudogene. This CDR3 has 14 amino acids. The CDR3 nucleotides read TGTGCCAGCAGCAAACGGGACAGGCACTATGGCTACACCTTC. It translates to CASSKRDRHYGYTF.

The chain joins TRBV15 to TRBJ2-2; 10 bases line up with TRBD2. The CDR3 contains 17 residues. V shed 0 bases, J shed 2 bases, and the junction held 3 bases outside the gene matches. From germline, CDR1 is LNHNV and CDR2 YYDKDF (reference sequence). The CDR3 bases are TGTGCCACCAGCAGAGACAGACTAGCGGGCAACACCGGGGAGCTGTTTTTT. It is translated as CATSRDRLAGNTGELFF.

V usage is TRBV7-9 and J usage is TRBJ1-1; 7 bases line up with TRBD1. CDR1 and CDR2 from the germline V gene are SEHNR and FQNEAQ (reference sequence). The CDR3 consists of 13 residues. J was trimmed by 4 bases and V by 2 bases; bases with no gene match: 1. CDR3 DNA sequence: TGTGCCAGCAGCTTACAGGGGGGCACTGAAGCTTTCTTT. This encodes CASSLQGGTEAFF.

This clone appeared once. This chain connects TRBV3-1 (or the pseudogene TRBV3-2) to TRBJ2-1; TRBD2 agrees at 9 bases. V lost 5 bases, J lost 9 bases, and 2 bases stayed unmatched. Germline V gene data show CDR1 as LGHDT and CDR2 as YNNKEL (reference sequence). The CDR3 loop spans 12 amino acids. The CDR3 sequence is CASSFSGGEQFF. DNA for the CDR3: TGTGCCAGCAGCTTTAGCGGGGGTGAGCAGTTCTTC.

The chain joins TRBV7-8 to TRBJ2-1; no firm D call. V dropped 1 base and J dropped 0 bases, with 10 bases sitting between them. Germline values: CDR1 SGHVS, CDR2 FQNEAQ. This CDR3 is built from 16 residues. The CDR3 region has the DNA TGTGCCAGCAGCTTAGAGGCGGCGCGCTCCTACAATGAGCAGTTCTTC. Translation: CASSLEAARSYNEQFF.

The V call is TRBV4-2, the J call TRBJ2-7, with TRBD1 matching 8 bases. J gave up 0 bases and V 5 bases, and 3 bases lay outside the gene matches. Germline CDR1 reads LGHNA; CDR2 reads YNFKEQ. The CDR3 sequence is 14 residues long. In DNA form, the CDR3 reads TGTGCCAGCAGCGGACAGGGAAGCTCCTACGAGCAGTACTTC. As protein: CASSGQGSSYEQYF.

This rearrangement joins TRBV27 to TRBJ2-1, with TRBD1 as a possible D gene (6 bases). The V end was cut by 5 bases, the J end by 4 bases, with 18 bases between. Germline-derived CDR1 and CDR2 are MNHEY and SMNVEV (reference sequence). The CDR3 has 16 amino acids. CDR3 amino acids: CASSRGTPRQYNEQFF. The CDR3 bases are TGTGCCAGCAGTAGAGGGACACCACGACAGTACAATGAGCAGTTCTTC.

The chain is built from TRBV19 and TRBJ2-7; TRBD1 might be the D (6 bases). Germline assignment: CDR1 LNHDA and CDR2 SQIVND (reference sequence). V lost 5 bases and J lost 7, with 24 bases in between. There are 16 residues in the CDR3. CDR3 in amino acids: CASSLFVSLQGPEQYF. The DNA of the CDR3 is TGTGCCAGTAGTTTGTTCGTGAGCCTACAGGGCCCTGAGCAGTACTTC.